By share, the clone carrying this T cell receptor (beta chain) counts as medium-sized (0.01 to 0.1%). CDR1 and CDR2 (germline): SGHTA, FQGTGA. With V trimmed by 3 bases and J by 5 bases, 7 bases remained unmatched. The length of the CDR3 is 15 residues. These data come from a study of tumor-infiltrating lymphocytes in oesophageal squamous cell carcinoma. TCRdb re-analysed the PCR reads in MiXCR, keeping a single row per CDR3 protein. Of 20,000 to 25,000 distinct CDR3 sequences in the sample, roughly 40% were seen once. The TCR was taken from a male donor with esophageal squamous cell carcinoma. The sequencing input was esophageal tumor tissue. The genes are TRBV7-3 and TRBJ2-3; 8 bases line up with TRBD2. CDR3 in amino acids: CASSFLGGAIDTQYF. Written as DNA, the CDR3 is TGTGCCAGCAGCTTCCTCGGGGGGGCAATAGATACGCAGTATTTT.